This T cell receptor (beta chain) was retrieved from a study of T-cell memory formation after mild COVID-19. On this clonotype itself: Its antigen is currently unknown.

Study findings and constraints: Balance between CD4 and CD8 was seen in clones contracting day 15 to 85, and a CD4+ lean was seen in later expanders. Clones that contracted clustered mainly in CM and EM if CD4+ and in EMRA if CD8+. Some responding clones appeared in pre-infection memory, suggesting cross-reactive memory joined.

TCRdb passed the 5' RACE reads through MiXCR, listing each CDR3 protein once. This repertoire shows roughly 310,000 distinct CDR3 sequences, 15% found once; its top ten account for about a fifth. Deletions cut 4 bases from V and 3 bases from J, with 15 bases between. Per germline, CDR1 SGHRS and CDR2 YFSETQ. The CDR3 consists of 15 residues. The sequence was collected from a man younger than 30 who had mild COVID-19 (a few samples of this study predate the infection). Cell type and time point are not known. The chain has TRBV5-1 and TRBJ2-3; perhaps TRBD1 as D (6 bases). Sequenced sample: PBMCs or a T cell subset sorted from them (not recorded which). The CDR3 region has the DNA TGCGCCAGCAGCCCAAACAGGGATCTTACAGATACGCAGTATTTT. It translates to CASSPNRDLTDTQYF. Complete variable domain (other parts from reference TRBV5-1 and TRBJ2-3): KAGVTQTPRYLIKTRGQQVTLSCSPISGHRSVSWYQQTPGQGLQFLFEYFSETQRNKGNFPGRFSGRQFSNSRSEMNVSTLELGDSALYLCASSPNRDLTDTQYFGPGTRLTVL.